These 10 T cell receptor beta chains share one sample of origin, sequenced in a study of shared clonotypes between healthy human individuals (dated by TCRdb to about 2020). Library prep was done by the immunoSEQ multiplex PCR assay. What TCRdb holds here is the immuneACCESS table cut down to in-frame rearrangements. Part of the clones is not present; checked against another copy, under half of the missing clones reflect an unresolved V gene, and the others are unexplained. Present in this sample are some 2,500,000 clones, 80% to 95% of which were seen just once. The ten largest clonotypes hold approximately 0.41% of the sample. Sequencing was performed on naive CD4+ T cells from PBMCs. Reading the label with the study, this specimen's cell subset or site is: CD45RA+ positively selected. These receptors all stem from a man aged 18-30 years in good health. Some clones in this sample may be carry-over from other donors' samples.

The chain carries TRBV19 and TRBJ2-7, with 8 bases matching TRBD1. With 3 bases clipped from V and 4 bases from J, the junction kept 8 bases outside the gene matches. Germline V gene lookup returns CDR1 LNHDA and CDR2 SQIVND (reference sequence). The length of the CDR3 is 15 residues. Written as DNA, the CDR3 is TGTGCCAGTAGTATCACGAGGACAGGGCGATACGAGCAGTACTTC. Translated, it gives CASSITRTGRYEQYF.

The DNA of the CDR3 is TGTGCCAGCAGTCCCCGGACAGGGCGAAGCGGGAACACTGAAGCTTTCTTT. Protein: CASSPRTGRSGNTEAFF. The V and J genes are TRBV27 and TRBJ1-1; 8 nucleotides agree with TRBD1. Germline trimming cut 5 bases from V and 1 base from J; bases unmatched to any gene: 12. The CDR3 consists of 17 residues. Germline CDR1 is MNHEY and CDR2 is SMNVEV (reference sequence).

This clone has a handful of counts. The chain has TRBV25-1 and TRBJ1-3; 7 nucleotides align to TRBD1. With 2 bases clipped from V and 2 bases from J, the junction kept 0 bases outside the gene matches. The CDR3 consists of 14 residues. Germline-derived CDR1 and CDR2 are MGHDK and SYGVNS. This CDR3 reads CASSEDRAGNTIYF. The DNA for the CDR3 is TGTGCCAGCAGTGAAGACAGGGCTGGAAACACCATATATTTT.

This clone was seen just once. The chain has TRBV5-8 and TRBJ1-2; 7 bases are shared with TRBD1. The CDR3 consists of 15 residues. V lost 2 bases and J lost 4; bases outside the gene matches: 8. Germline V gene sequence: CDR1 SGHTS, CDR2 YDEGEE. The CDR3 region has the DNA TGTGCCAGCAGCTTTTCGGGACAGTCATTCTATGGCTACACCTTC. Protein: CASSFSGQSFYGYTF. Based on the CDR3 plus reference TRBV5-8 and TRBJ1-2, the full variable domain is EAGVTQSPTHLIKTRGQQATLRCSPISGHTSVYWYQQALGLGLQFLLWYDEGEERNRGNFPPRFSGRQFPNYSSELNVNALELEDSALYLCASSFSGQSFYGYTFGSGTRLTVV.

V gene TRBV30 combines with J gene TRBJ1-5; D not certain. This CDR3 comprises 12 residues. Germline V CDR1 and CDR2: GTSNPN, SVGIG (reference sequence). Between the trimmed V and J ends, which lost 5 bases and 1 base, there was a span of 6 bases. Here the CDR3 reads CAWGPSNQPQHF. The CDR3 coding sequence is TGTGCCTGGGGACCCAGCAATCAGCCCCAGCATTTT.

The CDR3 DNA reads TGCGCCAGCAGCTTACCGGGACAGGGTCCCGTCGGCGGGGAGCTGTTTTTT. Translation gives CASSLPGQGPVGGELFF. The chain recombines TRBV5-1 with TRBJ2-2; 9 bases align to TRBD1. The J segment lost 7 bases and the V segment lost 2 bases, leaving 12 bases of the junction unmatched. Germline V gene lookup returns CDR1 SGHRS and CDR2 YFSETQ. The CDR3 loop spans 17 amino acids.

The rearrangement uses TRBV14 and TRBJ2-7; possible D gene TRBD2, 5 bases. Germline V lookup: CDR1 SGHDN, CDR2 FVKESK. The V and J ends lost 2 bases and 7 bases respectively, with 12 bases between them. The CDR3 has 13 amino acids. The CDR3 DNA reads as TGTGCCAGCAGCCAAATCCGGACGGGAGAGCAGTACTTC. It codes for CASSQIRTGEQYF.

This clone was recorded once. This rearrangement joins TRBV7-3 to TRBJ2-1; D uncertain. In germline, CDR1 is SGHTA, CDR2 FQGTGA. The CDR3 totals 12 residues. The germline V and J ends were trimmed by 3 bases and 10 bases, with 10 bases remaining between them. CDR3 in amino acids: CASSFPFGEQFF. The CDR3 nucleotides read TGTGCCAGCAGCTTCCCCTTTGGCGAGCAGTTCTTC.

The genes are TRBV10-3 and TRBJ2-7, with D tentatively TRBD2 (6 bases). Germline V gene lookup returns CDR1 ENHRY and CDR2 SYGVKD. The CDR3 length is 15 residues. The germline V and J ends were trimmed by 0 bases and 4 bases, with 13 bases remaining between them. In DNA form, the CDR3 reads TGTGCCATCAGTGAGTCTGGAGGGGTAAGATACGAGCAGTACTTC. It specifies CAISESGGVRYEQYF.

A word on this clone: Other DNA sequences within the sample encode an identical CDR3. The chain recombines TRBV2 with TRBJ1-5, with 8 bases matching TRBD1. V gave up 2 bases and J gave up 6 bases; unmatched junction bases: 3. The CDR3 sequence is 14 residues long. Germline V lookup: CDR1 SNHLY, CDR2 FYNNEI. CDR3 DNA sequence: TGTGCCAGCAGTGAACGAACAGGGGGTCAGCCCCAGCATTTT. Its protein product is CASSERTGGQPQHF. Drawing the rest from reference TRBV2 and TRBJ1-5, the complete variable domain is EPEVTQTPSHQVTQMGQEVILRCVPISNHLYFYWYRQILGQKVEFLVSFYNNEISEKSEIFDDQFSVERPDGSNFTLKIRSTKLEDSAMYFCASSERTGGQPQHFGDGTRLSIL.